This record concerns one T cell receptor beta chain sequence. Its antigen is currently unknown. Indicated time point: cycle 4 day 1 (C4D1), after about 6 weeks of nivolumab. Each patient's relapse followed autologous stem cell transplantation, and brentuximab vedotin exposure varied. The data stem from a study of PD-1 blockade in classical Hodgkin lymphoma. Sequenced by immunoSEQ multiplex PCR; TCRdb stores in-frame clones only, minus some. Among tens of thousands of clones, over 70% were seen once, and the ten largest hold roughly 9.2%. Findings of the study overall: The study found complete responders had baseline diversity similar to newly diagnosed patients. Unlike CD8+ TCR diversity, which did not rise significantly by C4D1, CD4+ TCR diversity did. In newly diagnosed patients, baseline TCR diversity was reportedly below that of healthy donors. What drove the repertoire differences, possibly disease activity or prior therapy, has not been defined.

The V end was cut by 2 bases, the J end by 5 bases, with 11 bases between. The CDR3 covers 14 residues. Germline CDR1 reads SGHTS; CDR2 reads YDEGEE. This chain links TRBV5-8 with TRBJ1-5, with unresolved D. The receptor was isolated from a human donor with classical Hodgkin lymphoma. The specimen comprised peripheral blood mononuclear cells (PBMCs), sampled before the fourth cycle of nivolumab. This CDR3 is CASSFLQSDQPQHF. In DNA form, the CDR3 reads TGTGCCAGCAGCTTTCTGCAGTCGGATCAGCCCCAGCATTTT.